This T cell receptor beta chain was captured in a study of naive and memory T cell subsets. Whole-study findings and limits: Possibly reflecting memory cells re-expressing CD45RA, a few larger clonotypes occurred in naive repertoires, especially CD8.

Germline V gene data show CDR1 as SQVTM and CDR2 as ANQGSEA. The CDR3 loop spans 16 amino acids. The ends were cut back, 6 bases at V and 0 bases at J, with 18 bases in the middle. With respect to this clonotype: No antigen is known for it.

Two oligonucleotides, mixed equimolar, formed the beta constant-region primer covering TRBC1 and TRBC2. Ligated cDNA was amplified by four rounds of PCR with nested alpha and beta constant-region primers and SP2. TCRdb itself ran the UMI-ligation and nested PCR reads through MiXCR, one entry per CDR3 protein. The sample includes about 150,000 distinct CDR3 sequences, approximately 22% of them seen just once. Source material: naive CD4+ T cells from blood. This rearrangement joins TRBV29-1 to TRBJ2-1; tentative D call: TRBD2 (6 bases). The TCR originated in a human donor in good health. CDR3 loop: CSVHTSGTSSYNEQFF. CDR3 DNA: TGCAGCGTACACACCTCCGGGACTTCCTCCTACAATGAGCAGTTCTTC.